One TCR beta chain is described in this entry. Its specificity is not known. UMIs and a universal primer site were added when TCR cDNA was made by 5'RACE template switching. In TCRdb, the 5' RACE reads were re-called with MiXCR into one record per CDR3 protein. The sample contains about 400,000 distinct CDR3 sequences, around a tenth of which appear only once. Trimming cost V 1 base and J 5 bases, with 23 bases left between them. CDR3 length: 18 amino acids. CDR1 and CDR2 from the germline V gene are LGHNT and FRNRAP. The entry originates in a study of T cells after yellow fever vaccination. The wider study: The authors prepared low-cell-number fractions using SMART-Seq v4 Ultra Low Input.

The study's findings and limits: Within FACS-sorted repertoires, abundant clonotypes contaminating from the bulk population could be present. The study found a weaker secondary response that peaked faster, day 5 versus 15.

This receptor was obtained from a man between 18 and 35 years old who received the YFV17D yellow fever vaccine. The rearrangement uses TRBV12-5 and TRBJ1-1; TRBD1 might be the D (6 bases). The input for sequencing was PBMCs, taken on the day of the first yellow fever vaccination. The CDR3 nucleotides are TGTGCTAGTGGTTTGGATCGTTGGGACAAAAGTCGGAGAACTGAAGCTTTCTTT. It codes for CASGLDRWDKSRRTEAFF.